Presented here are 15 T cell receptor beta chains from one specimen sequenced in a study of blood T cells in healthy people across ages. A second PCR, run for about 7 to 11 cycles, used a sample-barcoded 5' primer plus a J-beta primer mix. TCRdb fed the 5' RACE reads into MiXCR, producing one record per CDR3 protein. The sample has around 1,000,000 distinct CDR3 sequences, roughly two fifths seen once. The specimen sequenced was blood. These receptors were taken from a man between 18 and 29 years old in good health.

This chain uses TRBV6-2 or TRBV6-3 with TRBJ2-3, with D perhaps matching TRBD1 (5 bases). Trimming shortened V by 6 bases and J by 2 bases, and 12 bases separated the two germline ends. Per the germline V gene, CDR1 is MNHEY and CDR2 is SVGEGT. The CDR3 has 14 amino acids. The CDR3 DNA is TGTGCCAGCAGATCCAGGGTTCCCACAGATACGCAGTATTTT. Protein sequence: CASRSRVPTDTQYF.

The DNA for the CDR3 is TGTGCCAGCAAATTGTCCGGGACAGGGGGCGCTGAGACCCAGTACTTC. Amino acid sequence: CASKLSGTGGAETQYF. V usage is TRBV6-5 and J usage is TRBJ2-4; TRBD1 matches 12 bases. The J call may be wrong; the DNA end is better matched by TRBJ2-5. The CDR3 has 16 residues. Germline CDR1 is MNHEY and CDR2 is SVGAGI.

This clonotype was seen a handful of times. The J gene is TRBJ1-5, the V gene TRBV7-2, with 7 bases matching TRBD1. CDR3 size: 15 residues. After removal of 2 bases from V and 9 bases from J, the junction contained 10 bases not matched to a gene. Germline V gene data show CDR1 as SGHTA and CDR2 as FQGNSA. In nucleotides, the CDR3 is TGTGCCAGCAGCTTATCCGGACAGGACGGTCGGCCCCAGCATTTT. Residues: CASSLSGQDGRPQHF.

This clonotype was counted a few times. The CDR3 loop reads CSARDMTAGNQPQHF. The CDR3 DNA sequence: TGCAGTGCTAGAGACATGACAGCCGGCAATCAGCCCCAGCATTTT. V gene TRBV20-1 combines with J gene TRBJ1-5; TRBD1 is a possible D gene (5 bases). The CDR3 has 15 residues. CDR1 DFQATT and CDR2 SNEGSKA come from the germline V gene (reference sequence). V lost 0 bases and J 2 bases, leaving 11 bases between the germline ends.

The chain combines TRBV2 with TRBJ1-4; TRBD1 aligns across 8 bases. From germline, CDR1 is SNHLY and CDR2 FYNNEI. Trimming cost V 5 bases and J 7 bases; bases outside gene matches: 9. CDR3 length equals 15 residues. The CDR3 DNA follows: TGTGCCAGCAGTTTTAACAGGGGGGGAAGTGAAAAACTGTTTTTT. This translates into CASSFNRGGSEKLFF.

The chain joins TRBV12-3 or TRBV12-4 to TRBJ1-5; possible D gene TRBD1, 6 bases. The germline V and J ends were trimmed by 5 bases and 7 bases, with 15 bases remaining between them. The CDR3 extends over 14 amino acids. The CDR3 here is CASSLGGAEQPQHF. The CDR3 DNA is TGTGCCAGCAGTCTCGGGGGCGCCGAGCAGCCCCAGCATTTT.

The J gene is TRBJ1-5, the V gene TRBV10-3; D is unresolved. The germline CDR1 and CDR2 sequences are ENHRY and SYGVKD. V dropped 4 bases and J dropped 2 bases, with 9 bases sitting between them. This CDR3 has 14 amino acids. In DNA, the CDR3 is TGTGCCATCAGTGTTGGGAGGGGCAATCAGCCCCAGCATTTT. Protein sequence: CAISVGRGNQPQHF.

The sample holds a few counts of this clonotype. The chain links TRBV12-3 or TRBV12-4 to TRBJ2-1; tentatively, D is TRBD2 (7 bases). This CDR3 is built from 16 residues. Trimming cost V 4 bases and J 3 bases, with 16 bases left between them. The CDR3 DNA follows: TGTGCCAGCAGTTACCTAATGGGAGGGGGCTACAATGAGCAGTTCTTC. It specifies CASSYLMGGGYNEQFF.

Comments on this clonotype: The junction departs from germline at one end; a sequencing error may be responsible. The J gene is TRBJ1-3, the V gene TRBV13, with a tentative D call TRBD1 (6 bases). The CDR3 consists of 17 residues. Germline V CDR1 and CDR2: PRHDT, FYEKMQ (reference sequence). This CDR3 is CANSLKRLGQTKNTIYF. CDR3 in DNA: TGTGCCAACAGCTTAAAAAGGTTAGGACAGACCAAAAACACCATATATTTT.

The chain has TRBV12-3 or TRBV12-4 and TRBJ2-2; D is uncertain. V lost 6 bases, J lost 6 bases, and 8 bases lay in between. The CDR3 extends over 12 amino acids. Here the CDR3 reads CASRLDAGELFF. The CDR3 DNA is TGTGCCAGCAGACTTGATGCCGGGGAGCTGTTTTTT.

The chain has TRBV2 and TRBJ2-1; D may be TRBD1 (6 bases). CDR1 is SNHLY and CDR2 is FYNNEI in the germline V gene. CDR3 length: 14 residues. V lost 4 bases to trimming and J lost 7 bases, with 14 bases between them. The CDR3 region is CASSGRDNRNEQFF. The CDR3, as DNA: TGTGCCAGCAGTGGTCGGGACAACAGAAATGAGCAGTTCTTC.

The genes are TRBV30 and TRBJ2-7, with 10 positions matching TRBD1. J lost 3 bases, V lost 3 bases, and 2 bases had no gene match. The CDR3 totals 13 residues. The germline V gene encodes CDR1 GTSNPN and CDR2 SVGIG (reference sequence). The CDR3 is CAWRGQGNYEQYF. The CDR3 nucleotides read TGTGCCTGGAGGGGACAGGGGAACTACGAGCAGTACTTC. Variable domain in full (rest from reference TRBV30 and TRBJ2-7): SQTIHQWPATLVQPVGSPLSLECTVEGTSNPNLYWYRQAAGRGLQLLFYSVGIGQISSEVPQNLSASRPQDRQFILSSKKLLLSDSGFYLCAWRGQGNYEQYFGPGTRLTVT.

The J gene is TRBJ1-4, the V gene TRBV5-1; 12 bases are shared with TRBD1. CDR3 length: 18 amino acids. The germline V gene encodes CDR1 SGHRS and CDR2 YFSETQ. V gave up 0 bases and J gave up 6 bases; unmatched junction bases: 9. The CDR3 sequence is CASSLAGTGGKFDEKLFF. CDR3 coding DNA: TGCGCCAGCAGCTTGGCCGGGACAGGGGGCAAATTTGATGAAAAACTGTTTTTT.

This clonotype has only a few counts. The rearrangement joins TRBV20-1 to TRBJ1-1, with D perhaps TRBD1 (6 bases). CDR1 and CDR2 from the germline V gene are DFQATT and SNEGSKA (reference sequence). The CDR3 spans 14 residues. V shed 7 bases and J shed 1 base, with 16 bases lying between them. CDR3 region: CSGAMGGGNTEAFF. In DNA form, the CDR3 reads TGCAGTGGTGCAATGGGGGGCGGGAACACTGAAGCTTTCTTT.

This chain connects TRBV12-3 or TRBV12-4 to TRBJ2-1, with D possibly TRBD2 on 6 matching bases. The V end lost 3 bases, the J end lost 8 bases, and 14 bases lay between the germline ends. The CDR3 totals 14 residues. The CDR3 region is CASSLFAGYDEQFF. As DNA, the CDR3 is TGTGCCAGCAGTTTGTTCGCGGGGTACGATGAGCAGTTCTTC.